These 5 T cell receptor beta chains were all obtained from the same sample, sequenced in a study of T cell responses to AZD1222 COVID-19 vaccine. Assay: immunoSEQ multiplex PCR; the TCRdb copy retains only in-frame clones and omits some. Of about 170,000 clones listed, roughly 92% are singletons. The sample consisted of peripheral blood, taken on day 0 of AZD1222 vaccination. These receptors were collected from an adult in good health.

The V and J genes are TRBV18 and TRBJ1-1; D is undetermined. V lost 2 bases, J lost 2 bases, and 9 bases lay in between. The CDR3 contains 14 residues. In germline, CDR1 is KGHSH, CDR2 LQKENI. CDR3 DNA sequence: TGTGCCAGCTCACCAATAGGGCGTAACACTGAAGCTTTCTTT. Protein sequence: CASSPIGRNTEAFF.

The genes are TRBV18 and TRBJ1-2; TRBD1 might be the D (5 bases). Per germline, CDR1 KGHSH and CDR2 LQKENI. The CDR3 runs to 13 residues. V lost 5 bases to trimming and J lost 5 bases, with 12 bases between them. The CDR3, as DNA: TGTGCCAGCTCAACCGGGACCGAATATGGCTACACCTTC. Translating gives CASSTGTEYGYTF.

The chain carries TRBV3-1 (or the pseudogene TRBV3-2) and TRBJ1-6; D is perhaps TRBD1 (5 bases). V was shortened by 1 base and J by 5 bases, with 12 bases between the two germline ends. This CDR3 spans 16 amino acids. Germline CDR1 reads LGHDT; CDR2 reads YNNKEL (reference sequence). For the CDR3, the DNA is TGTGCCAGCAGCCAAGGAGACAGAGGAAATAATTCACCCCTCCACTTT. Translated, it gives CASSQGDRGNNSPLHF.

With respect to this clone: This sample also contains other DNA sequences that code for the same CDR3. CDR3 DNA sequence: TGTGCCAGCAGCTTAGACGGATTCTATGGCTACACCTTC. Translated: CASSLDGFYGYTF. The chain joins TRBV11-2 to TRBJ1-2, with D uncertain. The CDR3 spans 13 residues. Trimming stripped 0 bases from V and 4 bases from J, with 6 bases between. Per the germline V gene, CDR1 is SGHAT and CDR2 is FQNNGV.

The gene calls are TRBV28 and TRBJ1-2; D perhaps matches TRBD1 (6 bases). Per germline, CDR1 MDHEN and CDR2 SYDVKM. V was clipped by 6 bases and J by 6 bases, with 14 bases between them. The CDR3 has 13 amino acids. The DNA for the CDR3 is TGTGCCAGCAGCCTCGGGACACCAGATGGCTACACCTTC. This gives the protein CASSLGTPDGYTF.